This T cell receptor (beta chain) was observed in a study of T cells in Graves' hyperthyroidism and ophthalmopathy (dated by TCRdb to between 2019 and 2020). As for the study more broadly: Peripheral blood samples were taken at initial diagnosis, before any treatment was given. To identify TCR V-J signatures that set the groups apart, the researchers used a discovery cohort of more than 95 patients, made up of some 41 with Graves' ophthalmopathy and some 60 with stable Graves' hyperthyroidism. The paper reports TCR Vbeta CDR3 sequencing of more than 120 peripheral blood samples: approximately 43 ophthalmopathy, under 80 hyperthyroidism and around 17 progressor patients. Thyroid tissue and blood T-cell repertoires from six Graves' hyperthyroidism patients were also compared in the study. Whether ophthalmopathy could be predicted prospectively was tested in an independent validation cohort made up of about 20 hyperthyroidism patients plus 17 patients who later progressed to ophthalmopathy. The 100 or so discovery patients were randomly split 7:3 into training and test sets. Once sampling was done, hyperthyroidism patients were given methimazole at a starting dose of 30 mg daily, whereas ophthalmopathy patients were given high-dose intravenous methylprednisolone. What the work shows at the level of the full study, not this receptor alone: In validation, progression to ophthalmopathy was predicted by the model with nearly 71% sensitivity and 72.22% specificity, a median of 6.5 months before onset. In cross-validation, a model built on a 13 V-J signature told ophthalmopathy apart from stable hyperthyroidism with roughly 87% sensitivity and 81% to 82% specificity, and in testing the same model reached 80%/75%. No statistical method was used to set the sample size in advance, and investigators knew the group allocation. Most expanded thyroid clonotypes (frequency above 0.001) were also detected in blood, a finding suggesting that blood repertoires may reflect thyroid immune responses.

TCR beta CDR3 regions were amplified from RNA transcripts. The first round of RT-PCR for the TCR CDR3 was performed with the HTBI primer set and the Qiagen OneStep RT-PCR kit. The libraries were constructed in a second round of multiplex PCR and then size-selected and purified. Paired-end sequencing of the libraries was performed with 100 bp reads on an Illumina HiSeq2000. In the paper's pipeline: SOAPnuke was used to process the raw data, throwing out any read that contained adapters or uncalled bases, had a mean Phred below 15, or lacked an exact constant-primer or identifier match. COPE v1.2.5 was used to merge the high-quality paired reads, and each unique nucleotide sequence was defined as a clonotype. MiTCR v1.1 was used to align clonotypes to the IMGT TRBV, TRBD and TRBJ reference segments. Only V-J combinations with frequency above 0.0001, covering about 99% of repertoires, were analysed. A TCS score was defined as the ratio of F50 (clonal expansion) to E x V (chaos), with BLOSUM62-based TCRdist applied between CDR3 peptides within each V-J. Welch's t-statistics and random forest reduced approximately 520 V-J features to 13, which were used in a naive Bayes classifier (R e1071). TCRdb itself trimmed the public reads at Q25 with fastp, ran MiXCR and retained productive beta chains. Under each unique CDR3 protein, matching rows form one entry showing the most common genes and DNA. These V and J calls rely on TCRdb rather than the paper's analysis. The sample table lists about 290,000 distinct CDR3 sequences, approximately 12% of them with a count of one. The ten largest clones add up to 6% to 8% of the sample.

Many counts were recorded for this clonotype. This receptor's antigen is unknown. Base qualities are not at hand, and no much larger clone is one base apart. The hyperthyroidism patients were between 18 and 65 years old and newly diagnosed, with a disease duration of less than 2 months. Any patient with an uncontrolled infection, another autoimmune disease, pregnancy or lactation was excluded. Diagnoses relied on clinical symptoms, serum thyroxine and TRAb, thyroid ultrasound and orbital computed tomography. For progressor patients, blood was drawn at the first diagnosis of hyperthyroidism, before any ophthalmopathy symptoms had appeared. PBMCs were isolated from about 10 ml of fresh peripheral blood by Ficoll-Paque density gradient centrifugation. Progressor patients were defined as those initially diagnosed with Graves' hyperthyroidism in whom ophthalmopathy developed during follow-up. Total RNA was extracted with Trizol reagent, and quality was checked on an Agilent 2100 Bioanalyzer.

Sequenced sample: blood. The receptor was derived from a woman aged 25 to 39 with Graves' hyperthyroidism that later progressed to Graves' ophthalmopathy.

The CDR3 in this case is CASSEVGDTEAFF. The sequence in DNA is TGTGCCAGCAGTGAAGTGGGGGACACTGAAGCTTTCTTT. Recombination joined TRBV2 with TRBJ1-1; the D region possibly corresponds to TRBD1 (5 bases align). The germline V gene yields SNHLY for CDR1 and FYNNEI for CDR2. V is clipped by 1 base and J by 3 bases, and the sequence between their germline boundaries is 6 bases long. From its cysteine to its phenylalanine, the CDR3 spans 13 amino acids. Only CDR3 DNA remains: 39 bases, in frame from the first base. The reference TRBV2 and TRBJ1-1 proteins fill in what lies around the CDR3, so the full variable domain reads EPEVTQTPSHQVTQMGQEVILRCVPISNHLYFYWYRQILGQKVEFLVSFYNNEISEKSEIFDDQFSVERPDGSNFTLKIRSTKLEDSAMYFCASSEVGDTEAFFGQGTRLTVV.